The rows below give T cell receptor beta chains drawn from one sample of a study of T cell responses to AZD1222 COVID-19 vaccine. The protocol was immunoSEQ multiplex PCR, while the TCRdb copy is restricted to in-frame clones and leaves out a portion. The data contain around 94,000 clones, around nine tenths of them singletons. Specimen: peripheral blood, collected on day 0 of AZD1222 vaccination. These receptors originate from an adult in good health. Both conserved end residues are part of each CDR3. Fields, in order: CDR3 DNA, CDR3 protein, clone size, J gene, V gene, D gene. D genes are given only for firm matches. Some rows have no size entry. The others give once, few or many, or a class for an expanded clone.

CDR3 DNA: TGTGCCAGCAGCCTGGAAGGGGGCCACCTGGGGACCCAGTACTTC
CDR3 protein: CASSLEGGHLGTQYF
clone size: NA
J gene: TRBJ2-5
V gene: TRBV5-4
D gene: TRBD1

CDR3 DNA: TGTGCCAGCAGCTTAGACCCACACTACACCTTC
CDR3 protein: CASSLDPHYTF
clone size: NA
J gene: TRBJ1-2
V gene: TRBV11-3
D gene: NA

CDR3 DNA: TGTGCCAGCACCATCGATCCCGGAGATCAGCCCCAGCATTTT
CDR3 protein: CASTIDPGDQPQHF
clone size: NA
J gene: TRBJ1-5
V gene: TRBV6-5
D gene: NA

CDR3 DNA: TGTGCCACCAGCAGAGATGATTTGGGCCGGAACACCGGGGAGCTGTTTTTT
CDR3 protein: CATSRDDLGRNTGELFF
clone size: NA
J gene: TRBJ2-2
V gene: TRBV15
D gene: NA

CDR3 DNA: TGCGCCAGCAGCGAAATTGCCGGGACAGGGGGGATCAATTCACCCCTCCACTTT
CDR3 protein: CASSEIAGTGGINSPLHF
clone size: NA
J gene: TRBJ1-6
V gene: TRBV5-1
D gene: TRBD1

CDR3 DNA: TGTGCCAGCAGCCGAACGGGACAGGAGAATCAGCCCCAGCATTTT
CDR3 protein: CASSRTGQENQPQHF
clone size: NA
J gene: TRBJ1-5
V gene: TRBV11-2
D gene: TRBD1

CDR3 DNA: TGTGCCAGCAGCGATGGGGACAGGGTGTCCGAGCAGTACTTC
CDR3 protein: CASSDGDRVSEQYF
clone size: NA
J gene: TRBJ2-7
V gene: TRBV7-9
D gene: TRBD1

CDR3 DNA: TGTGCCTGGAAGGGGGACACCTTCGTAGGAAACACCATATATTTT
CDR3 protein: CAWKGDTFVGNTIYF
clone size: NA
J gene: TRBJ1-3
V gene: TRBV30
D gene: NA

CDR3 DNA: TGTGCCAGTAGTATAGCCCGAGTCTTGGATTCACCCCTCCACTTT
CDR3 protein: CASSIARVLDSPLHF
clone size: NA
J gene: TRBJ1-6
V gene: TRBV19
D gene: NA

CDR3 DNA: TGTGCCAGCAGCGGTAGACAGGGTTATGAAAAACTGTTTTTT
CDR3 protein: CASSGRQGYEKLFF
clone size: NA
J gene: TRBJ1-4
V gene: TRBV7-8
D gene: TRBD1

CDR3 DNA: TGTGCCAGCAGCCGGAGTAATGGAAACACCATATATTTT
CDR3 protein: CASSRSNGNTIYF
clone size: NA
J gene: TRBJ1-3
V gene: TRBV7-3
D gene: NA

CDR3 DNA: TGTGCCAGCAACGCAAGGGCAGGGGGCGGGCAGCCCCAGCATTTT
CDR3 protein: CASNARAGGGQPQHF
clone size: NA
J gene: TRBJ1-5
V gene: TRBV2
D gene: TRBD1

CDR3 DNA: TGCGCCAGCGGGGATAGGCGGAAGAGCTCCTACAATGAGCAGTTCTTC
CDR3 protein: CASGDRRKSSYNEQFF
clone size: once
J gene: TRBJ2-1
V gene: TRBV5-1
D gene: NA

CDR3 DNA: TGTGCCAGTAGTTCTCCAGGGGCTAACTATGGCTACACCTTC
CDR3 protein: CASSSPGANYGYTF
clone size: once
J gene: TRBJ1-2
V gene: TRBV19
D gene: NA

CDR3 DNA: TGCGCCAGCAGGCGGGACGGCACAGATACGCAGTATTTT
CDR3 protein: CASRRDGTDTQYF
clone size: NA
J gene: TRBJ2-3
V gene: TRBV10-1
D gene: NA

CDR3 DNA: TGTGCCAGCAGCGATCCGGGACAGGGGGCGCCTCGGGCTTTCTTT
CDR3 protein: CASSDPGQGAPRAFF
clone size: NA
J gene: TRBJ1-1
V gene: TRBV28
D gene: TRBD1

CDR3 DNA: TGCGCCAGCAGCCAGGCAAGGACGGGTTGGGCCGAGCAGTTCTTC
CDR3 protein: CASSQARTGWAEQFF
clone size: NA
J gene: TRBJ2-1
V gene: TRBV4-3
D gene: NA

CDR3 DNA: TGTGCCAGCAGTCTCGGGACATACTACGAGCAGTACTTC
CDR3 protein: CASSLGTYYEQYF
clone size: NA
J gene: TRBJ2-7
V gene: TRBV12-3/TRBV12-4
D gene: NA

CDR3 DNA: TGTGCCAGCAGTACAGTAGTTGAAGCTTTCTTT
CDR3 protein: CASSTVVEAFF
clone size: NA
J gene: TRBJ1-1
V gene: TRBV6-5
D gene: NA

CDR3 DNA: TGTGCCTGGAGTCTTGGACTAGGAGAAACAGATACGCAGTATTTT
CDR3 protein: CAWSLGLGETDTQYF
clone size: NA
J gene: TRBJ2-3
V gene: TRBV30
D gene: TRBD2

CDR3 DNA: TGCGCCAGCAGCACACTAGCGGGGGACCTCACAGATACGCAGTATTTT
CDR3 protein: CASSTLAGDLTDTQYF
clone size: NA
J gene: TRBJ2-3
V gene: TRBV5-1
D gene: TRBD2

CDR3 DNA: TGTGCCAGCTCACCGAACAGGGACTACTATGGCTACACCTTC
CDR3 protein: CASSPNRDYYGYTF
clone size: NA
J gene: TRBJ1-2
V gene: TRBV18
D gene: NA

CDR3 DNA: TGTGCCAGCAGCGTAGCTCTTGGACACTCCCCAAGCACAGATACGCAGTATTTT
CDR3 protein: CASSVALGHSPSTDTQYF
clone size: NA
J gene: TRBJ2-3
V gene: TRBV9
D gene: NA

CDR3 DNA: TGTGCCAGCAGTGGTAGACGGGCAGGGGGCAACACAGATACGCAGTATTTT
CDR3 protein: CASSGRRAGGNTDTQYF
clone size: NA
J gene: TRBJ2-3
V gene: TRBV6-2/TRBV6-3
D gene: TRBD1

CDR3 DNA: TGTGCCAGCGCAACGGCAGGGCTAGATACGCAGTATTTT
CDR3 protein: CASATAGLDTQYF
clone size: NA
J gene: TRBJ2-3
V gene: TRBV6-5
D gene: NA

CDR3 DNA: TGTGCCAGCTCACTGGGTCAGCTCTCCTACGAGCAGTACTTC
CDR3 protein: CASSLGQLSYEQYF
clone size: NA
J gene: TRBJ2-7
V gene: TRBV18
D gene: NA

CDR3 DNA: TGTGCCAGCAGCCAAGATGTTCTGTCGGATACGCAGTATTTT
CDR3 protein: CASSQDVLSDTQYF
clone size: NA
J gene: TRBJ2-3
V gene: TRBV3-1/TRBV3-2
D gene: NA

CDR3 DNA: TGCGCCAGCAGCCTTACCGGGAAGAACACCGGGGAGCTGTTTTTT
CDR3 protein: CASSLTGKNTGELFF
clone size: NA
J gene: TRBJ2-2
V gene: TRBV5-1
D gene: NA

CDR3 DNA: TGTGCCAGCAGCGTAGCTAGTACAGGGGTCCCCTACGAGCAGTACTTC
CDR3 protein: CASSVASTGVPYEQYF
clone size: NA
J gene: TRBJ2-7
V gene: TRBV9
D gene: TRBD1

CDR3 DNA: TGTGCCAGCAGCGCAGGGCAGGCGGCGGCGGATGGCTACACCTTC
CDR3 protein: CASSAGQAAADGYTF
clone size: NA
J gene: TRBJ1-2
V gene: TRBV7-9
D gene: NA

CDR3 DNA: TGTGCCAGCAGTTTATATCAGGGGTGGGGCACAGATACGCAGTATTTT
CDR3 protein: CASSLYQGWGTDTQYF
clone size: NA
J gene: TRBJ2-3
V gene: TRBV27
D gene: NA

CDR3 DNA: TGTGCCAGCAGTTCCCACAGGGGGGTTAGGACTGAAGCTTTCTTT
CDR3 protein: CASSSHRGVRTEAFF
clone size: NA
J gene: TRBJ1-1
V gene: TRBV28
D gene: TRBD1

CDR3 DNA: TGTGCCAGCTCACATGACCTCGGAAAAGAGACCCAGTACTTC
CDR3 protein: CASSHDLGKETQYF
clone size: NA
J gene: TRBJ2-5
V gene: TRBV18
D gene: NA

CDR3 DNA: TGTGCCAGCAGTGAACCCCGGACAGGGCAAGTCACCTATGGCTACACCTTC
CDR3 protein: CASSEPRTGQVTYGYTF
clone size: few
J gene: TRBJ1-2
V gene: TRBV2
D gene: TRBD1

CDR3 DNA: TGCGCCAGCAGCTCCTCTACAGGGTCCACTGAAGCTTTCTTT
CDR3 protein: CASSSSTGSTEAFF
clone size: NA
J gene: TRBJ1-1
V gene: TRBV5-1
D gene: NA

CDR3 DNA: TGTGCCAGCAGCGACCGGACAGGGACGGAAGATACGCAGTATTTT
CDR3 protein: CASSDRTGTEDTQYF
clone size: NA
J gene: TRBJ2-3
V gene: TRBV9
D gene: TRBD1

CDR3 DNA: TGTGCCAGCTCACCACCGGAGGGTGATCGCAATCAGCCCCAGCATTTT
CDR3 protein: CASSPPEGDRNQPQHF
clone size: once
J gene: TRBJ1-5
V gene: TRBV18
D gene: NA

CDR3 DNA: TGTGCCAGCAGCACCGTGGGGGGGCCGGGAAACACCATATATTTT
CDR3 protein: CASSTVGGPGNTIYF
clone size: NA
J gene: TRBJ1-3
V gene: TRBV7-8
D gene: NA

CDR3 DNA: TGTGCCAGTAGTGTTAACGGCGGAGTAGCCGGGGAGCTGTTTTTT
CDR3 protein: CASSVNGGVAGELFF
clone size: once
J gene: TRBJ2-2
V gene: TRBV19
D gene: NA

CDR3 DNA: TGTGCCAGCAGCCTCCTCGACAGGCCTCTTGAAAAACTGTTTTTT
CDR3 protein: CASSLLDRPLEKLFF
clone size: NA
J gene: TRBJ1-4
V gene: TRBV3-1/TRBV3-2
D gene: NA

CDR3 DNA: TGCGCCAGCAGCTTGCCCCAAGAGACCCAGTACTTC
CDR3 protein: CASSLPQETQYF
clone size: once
J gene: TRBJ2-5
V gene: TRBV5-1
D gene: NA

CDR3 DNA: TGTGCCAGCAGTCAAATCTGGGGCACTGAAGCTTTCTTT
CDR3 protein: CASSQIWGTEAFF
clone size: NA
J gene: TRBJ1-1
V gene: TRBV14
D gene: NA

CDR3 DNA: TGTGCCAGCAGGCAGGGGAAGGTTTCACCCCTCCACTTT
CDR3 protein: CASRQGKVSPLHF
clone size: NA
J gene: TRBJ1-6
V gene: TRBV2
D gene: NA

CDR3 DNA: TGTGCCAGCAGCTTAGAACCACCCTCACCCCTCCACTTT
CDR3 protein: CASSLEPPSPLHF
clone size: NA
J gene: TRBJ1-6
V gene: TRBV11-2
D gene: NA

CDR3 DNA: TGTGCCAGCAGCTTAGCGCGAGGGACTGAAGCTTTCTTT
CDR3 protein: CASSLARGTEAFF
clone size: NA
J gene: TRBJ1-1
V gene: TRBV7-8
D gene: NA

CDR3 DNA: TGTGCCAGCAGCCTCGATCCATTCTCCTACAATGAGCAGTTCTTC
CDR3 protein: CASSLDPFSYNEQFF
clone size: NA
J gene: TRBJ2-1
V gene: TRBV11-2
D gene: NA

CDR3 DNA: TGTGCCAGCAGCTTAGATGTGGGGCCCTACGAGCAGTACTTC
CDR3 protein: CASSLDVGPYEQYF
clone size: NA
J gene: TRBJ2-7
V gene: TRBV7-6
D gene: NA

CDR3 DNA: TGCGCCAGCAGCTTTCTTTCCGGACCCACTACCTCCTACGAGCAGTACTTC
CDR3 protein: CASSFLSGPTTSYEQYF
clone size: few
J gene: TRBJ2-7
V gene: TRBV5-1
D gene: NA

CDR3 DNA: TGTGCCAGCAGCTCACCTAGCGACACAGATACGCAGTATTTT
CDR3 protein: CASSSPSDTDTQYF
clone size: NA
J gene: TRBJ2-3
V gene: TRBV5-4
D gene: NA

CDR3 DNA: TGTGCCAGCTCCATCTTAGCGGGGAGCTCCTACAATGAGCAGTTCTTC
CDR3 protein: CASSILAGSSYNEQFF
clone size: NA
J gene: TRBJ2-1
V gene: TRBV6-4
D gene: TRBD2

CDR3 DNA: TGTGCCTGGGGGGCCATGGCCGAAAAACTGTTTTTT
CDR3 protein: CAWGAMAEKLFF
clone size: NA
J gene: TRBJ1-4
V gene: TRBV30
D gene: NA

CDR3 DNA: TGCAGCGTTCGGACTGATCAAGAGACCCAGTACTTC
CDR3 protein: CSVRTDQETQYF
clone size: NA
J gene: TRBJ2-5
V gene: TRBV29-1
D gene: NA

CDR3 DNA: TGCGCCAGCAGCGTGGACCAGGGGTCCTACGAGCAGTACTTC
CDR3 protein: CASSVDQGSYEQYF
clone size: NA
J gene: TRBJ2-7
V gene: TRBV5-1
D gene: NA

CDR3 DNA: TGTGCCTGGAGTGTAAGGTGGGGCGGGGGCACCGGGGAGCTGTTTTTT
CDR3 protein: CAWSVRWGGGTGELFF
clone size: NA
J gene: TRBJ2-2
V gene: TRBV30
D gene: TRBD2

CDR3 DNA: TGTGCCAGCAGTTTCACGGGTTCGGGATCACCCCTCCACTTT
CDR3 protein: CASSFTGSGSPLHF
clone size: once
J gene: TRBJ1-6
V gene: TRBV28
D gene: NA